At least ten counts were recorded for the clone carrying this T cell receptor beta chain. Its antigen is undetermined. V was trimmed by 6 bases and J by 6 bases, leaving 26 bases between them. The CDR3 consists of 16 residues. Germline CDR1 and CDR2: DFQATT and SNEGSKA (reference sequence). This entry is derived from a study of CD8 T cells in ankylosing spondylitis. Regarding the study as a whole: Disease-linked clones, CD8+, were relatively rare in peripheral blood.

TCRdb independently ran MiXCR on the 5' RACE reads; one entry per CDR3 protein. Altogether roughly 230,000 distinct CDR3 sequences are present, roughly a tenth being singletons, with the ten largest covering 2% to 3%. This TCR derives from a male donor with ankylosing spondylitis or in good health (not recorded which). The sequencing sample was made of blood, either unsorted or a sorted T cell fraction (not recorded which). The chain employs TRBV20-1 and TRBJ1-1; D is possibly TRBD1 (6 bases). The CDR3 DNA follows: TGCAGTGCCTCACAGGGCGGGGGTCAGCGGTACGCTGAAGCTTTCTTT. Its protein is CSASQGGGQRYAEAFF.